The TCR beta chain described here comes from a study of blood T cell repertoires in COVID-19. Turning to the study itself: The analysed material was cDNA or gDNA that came from T cells, B-cell-depleted T cells, or PBMCs.

Study processing details: Reference gene primer amplification gave estimated nucleated cell counts. The protocol was immunoSEQ multiplex PCR, while the TCRdb copy is restricted to in-frame clones and leaves out a portion. V and J calls and clone size are as listed in that table; D and trimming were resolved from the DNA. The sample consists of about 110,000 clones, just over 85% of them appearing once. Germline V lookup: CDR1 SEHNR, CDR2 FQNEAQ (reference sequence). The CDR3 runs to 13 residues. Trimming took 5 bases from V and 5 from J, leaving 13 bases between them. This clonotype was obtained from a human donor in a cohort sampled during active COVID-19. The chain has TRBV7-9 and TRBJ2-7, with TRBD1 as a possible D gene (7 bases). Sequenced sample: peripheral blood. DNA for the CDR3: TGTGCCAGCAGCACATCAGGGGGGCACGAGCAGTACTTC. Protein: CASSTSGGHEQYF.